This TCR beta chain was found in a study of blood T cell repertoires in COVID-19 (dated by TCRdb to 2020 to 2021). Regarding the research as a whole: The collaborator samples originated in the United States, Italy and Spain and spanned the acute and convalescent phases of COVID-19. The prospective study material was composed of cDNA or gDNA derived from T cells, B-cell-depleted T cells, or PBMCs. Subjects who had been exposed to COVID-19, were actively infected with it, or had recovered from it provided the deeply sampled blood TCRbeta repertoires that made up the dataset. The repertoires were made available in a free public database intended to serve as a resource for research on the immune response to SARS-CoV-2. The samples were drawn from the first 160 participants of the ongoing ImmuneRACE study and from some 1,300 subjects provided by 6 global collaborators. Sample metadata almost always included a de-identified subject ID, COVID-19 status, age in years and sex. HLA class I and class II types, where available, came from metadata supplied by the sample provider rather than from assay-based typing.

On this clone: Its antigen is currently not known. Base qualities are not provided; no much larger clone lies one nucleotide away.

V is trimmed back by 6 bases and J by 4 bases, and the junction contains 11 bases that no gene match accounts for. Based on the germline V gene, the CDR1 and CDR2 sequences are MDHEN and SYDVKM. The CDR3 spans 16 residues, from the cysteine through the phenylalanine. The kept DNA is CDR3 alone, 48 bases in frame from the first base. The immunoSEQ Assay, a bias-controlled multiplex PCR, was used to amplify TCRbeta CDR3 regions from genomic DNA. The source study handled its data this way. The number of nucleated cells in each sample was estimated by amplification of reference gene primers within the assay. To quantify the absolute abundance of each unique TCRbeta CDR3 rearrangement, sequence reads were collapsed and filtered. For each sample, productive Simpson clonality was calculated by taking the square root of Simpson's diversity index across productive rearrangements. TCRdb stores this immuneACCESS table with in-frame sequences only. Part of the clones is absent; in the studies checked, under half of the shortfall reflects unresolved V genes, and no reason is known for the rest. That table supplies the V and J calls and clone size; D and trimming were determined from the DNA. The sample records approximately 290,000 clones, around nine tenths of which are singletons. Together, the top ten hold under 0.95% of the sample.

Each collaborating institution followed its own protocols to collect whole blood in K2EDTA tubes. For TCRbeta analysis, collaborators shipped samples as frozen whole blood, isolated PBMCs, or DNA extracted from either of those sample types. The investigation overall reported the following: How much clinical and demographic metadata was included differed by source and by participant, and the metadata was provided uncurated.

The chain is assembled from TRBV28 and TRBJ2-2; 7 bases in the middle match TRBD1. The sequencing sample was made of peripheral blood. The receptor comes from a man in his thirties or forties with acute or convalescent COVID-19. The CDR3 has the sequence CASRLQTGTATGELFF. The DNA sequence is as follows: TGTGCCAGCAGATTACAGACCGGGACAGCCACCGGGGAGCTGTTTTTT.